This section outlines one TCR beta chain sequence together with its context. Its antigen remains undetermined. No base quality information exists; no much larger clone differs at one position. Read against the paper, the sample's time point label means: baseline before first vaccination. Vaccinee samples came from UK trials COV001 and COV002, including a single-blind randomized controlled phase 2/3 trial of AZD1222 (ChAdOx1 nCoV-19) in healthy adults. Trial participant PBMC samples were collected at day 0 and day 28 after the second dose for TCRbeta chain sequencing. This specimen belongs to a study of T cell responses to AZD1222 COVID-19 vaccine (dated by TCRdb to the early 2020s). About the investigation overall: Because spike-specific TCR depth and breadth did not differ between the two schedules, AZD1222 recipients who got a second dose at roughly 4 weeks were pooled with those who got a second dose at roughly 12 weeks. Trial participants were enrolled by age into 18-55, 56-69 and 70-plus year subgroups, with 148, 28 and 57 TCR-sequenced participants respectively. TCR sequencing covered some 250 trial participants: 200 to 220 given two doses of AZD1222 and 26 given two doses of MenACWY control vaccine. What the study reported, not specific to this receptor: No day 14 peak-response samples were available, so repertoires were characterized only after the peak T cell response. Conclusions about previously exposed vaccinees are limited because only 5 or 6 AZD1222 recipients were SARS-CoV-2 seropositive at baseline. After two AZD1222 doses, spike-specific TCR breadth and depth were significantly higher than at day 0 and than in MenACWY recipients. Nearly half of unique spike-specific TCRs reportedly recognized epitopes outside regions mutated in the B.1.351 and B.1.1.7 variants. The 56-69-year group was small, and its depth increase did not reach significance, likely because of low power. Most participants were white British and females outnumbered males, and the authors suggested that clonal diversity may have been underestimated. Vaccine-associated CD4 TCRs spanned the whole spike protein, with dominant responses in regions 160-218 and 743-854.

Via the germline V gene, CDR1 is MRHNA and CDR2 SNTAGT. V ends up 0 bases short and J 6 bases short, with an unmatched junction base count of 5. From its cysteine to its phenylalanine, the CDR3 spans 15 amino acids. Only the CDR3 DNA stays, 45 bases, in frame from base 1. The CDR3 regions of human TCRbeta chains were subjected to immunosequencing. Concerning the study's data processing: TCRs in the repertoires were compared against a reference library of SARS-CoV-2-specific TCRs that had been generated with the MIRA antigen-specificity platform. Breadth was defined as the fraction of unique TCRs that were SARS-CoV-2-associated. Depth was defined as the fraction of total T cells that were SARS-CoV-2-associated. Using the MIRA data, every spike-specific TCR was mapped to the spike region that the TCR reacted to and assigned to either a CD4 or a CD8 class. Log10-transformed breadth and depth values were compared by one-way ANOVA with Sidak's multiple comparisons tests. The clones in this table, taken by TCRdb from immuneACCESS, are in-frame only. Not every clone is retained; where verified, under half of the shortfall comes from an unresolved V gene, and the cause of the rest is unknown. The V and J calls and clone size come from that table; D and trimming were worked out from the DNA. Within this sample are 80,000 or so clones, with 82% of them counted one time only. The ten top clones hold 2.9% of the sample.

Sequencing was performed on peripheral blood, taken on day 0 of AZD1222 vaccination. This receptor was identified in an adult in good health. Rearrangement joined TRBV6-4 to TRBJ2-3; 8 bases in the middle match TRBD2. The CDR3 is CASSDSGSGADTQYF. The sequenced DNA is TGTGCCAGCAGTGACTCGGGTAGCGGGGCGGATACGCAGTATTTT.